What follows are 23 T cell receptor beta chains derived from one specimen sequenced in a study of T cell responses to AZD1222 COVID-19 vaccine (dated by TCRdb to the early 2020s). Library preparation used the immunoSEQ multiplex PCR assay. Imported from immuneACCESS, the table was reduced by TCRdb to in-frame sequences with V and J called. These copies leave out some clones; in studies compared against another copy, an unresolved V gene accounts for under half, and the cause of the remainder is not known. The sample records more than 95,000 clones, around nine tenths of which are singletons. 20% of the sample rests with the top ten. The time point label on this specimen signifies: baseline before first vaccination. The sequenced sample was peripheral blood, obtained on day 0 of AZD1222 vaccination. These receptors originate from an adult in good health.

The V call is TRBV4-1, the J call TRBJ1-2; D possibly corresponds to TRBD1 (5 bases). The CDR3 covers 15 residues. Germline V gene sequence: CDR1 MGHRA, CDR2 YSYEKL. Trimming removed 3 bases from V and 1 base from J, with 12 bases in between. The CDR3 loop reads CASSHEPQVNYGYTF. The CDR3 region has the DNA TGCGCCAGCAGCCATGAACCACAGGTTAACTATGGCTACACCTTC.

The chain joins TRBV28 to TRBJ2-5; 10 nucleotides match TRBD2. Germline V CDR1 and CDR2: MDHEN, SYDVKM. J gave up 5 bases and V 3 bases, and 9 bases lay outside the gene matches. The CDR3 has 16 amino acids. CDR3 nucleotide sequence: TGTGCCAGCAGTTTGGGGAGCGGGAGGGCCCAGGAGACCCAGTACTTC. Its protein is CASSLGSGRAQETQYF.

The chain carries TRBV5-1 and TRBJ1-1; possibly TRBD1 for D (5 bases). This CDR3 region has 14 residues. Germline V lookup: CDR1 SGHRS, CDR2 YFSETQ. The V end lost 0 bases, the J end lost 5 bases, and 11 bases lay between the germline ends. The chain's CDR3 is CASSLAPGLTEAFF. The CDR3 region has the DNA TGCGCCAGCAGCTTGGCCCCAGGGTTAACTGAAGCTTTCTTT.

V gene TRBV30 combines with J gene TRBJ1-1; no firm D call. V dropped 4 bases and J dropped 1 base, with 10 bases sitting between them. Germline CDR1 is GTSNPN and CDR2 is SVGIG (reference sequence). This CDR3 is 13 amino acids long. CDR3 sequence (DNA): TGTGCCTGGATAGGCCAGGAGAACACTGAAGCTTTCTTT. It is translated as CAWIGQENTEAFF.

The chain uses TRBV18 and TRBJ1-2; maybe TRBD1 (5 bases). From germline, CDR1 is KGHSH and CDR2 LQKENI. Deletions cut 3 bases from V and 1 base from J, with 12 bases between. The CDR3 has 15 residues. The DNA of the CDR3 is TGTGCCAGCTCACCCCAGGGAGTGTTTAACTATGGCTACACCTTC. It specifies CASSPQGVFNYGYTF.

The rearrangement links TRBV6-4 to TRBJ1-2, with D uncertain. CDR3 length equals 14 residues. Germline loops: CDR1 MRHNA, CDR2 SNTAGT. V lost 5 bases, J lost 4 bases, and 14 bases lay in between. In DNA, the CDR3 is TGTGCCAGCAGTATACTGTGCGGAGTCTATGGCTACACCTTC. Protein: CASSILCGVYGYTF.

The chain links TRBV10-1 to TRBJ2-2; a weak D match, TRBD1 (6 bases). The CDR3 sequence is 14 residues long. Trimming left V 3 bases short and J 5 bases short, with 10 bases between. Germline V lookup: CDR1 WNHNN, CDR2 SYGVQD (reference sequence). CDR3 sequence: CASSEQGSTGELFF. The DNA for the CDR3 is TGCGCCAGCAGTGAACAGGGCTCGACCGGGGAGCTGTTTTTT.

This chain uses TRBV28 with TRBJ1-6; possible D gene TRBD1, 6 bases. Germline CDR1 and CDR2: MDHEN and SYDVKM. The ends were cut back, 5 bases at V and 7 bases at J, with 15 bases in the middle. The CDR3 has 15 residues. Written as DNA, the CDR3 is TGTGCCAGCAGTCCCCCCCGACAGGTCAATTCACCCCTCCACTTT. As protein: CASSPPRQVNSPLHF.

This clone is a singleton in its sample. In DNA, the CDR3 is TGTGCCAGCAGTTTATCTGAGCCTACCGACGAGCAGTACTTC. It specifies CASSLSEPTDEQYF. V usage is TRBV27 and J usage is TRBJ2-7; the D is unclear. V was trimmed by 0 bases and J by 5 bases, leaving 11 bases between them. CDR3 length equals 14 residues. The germline CDR1 and CDR2 sequences are MNHEY and SMNVEV (reference sequence).

The J gene is TRBJ2-6, the V gene TRBV11-3, with D perhaps matching TRBD1 (5 bases). Trimming pared 5 bases from V and 1 base from J, leaving 9 bases between. Germline V gene lookup returns CDR1 SGHNT and CDR2 YENEEA. The length of the CDR3 is 15 residues. The CDR3 loop is CASSEGVSGANVLTF. CDR3 nucleotides: TGTGCCAGCAGCGAAGGGGTATCTGGGGCCAACGTCCTGACTTTC. The variable domain in full, completed from reference TRBV11-3 and TRBJ2-6, reads EAGVVQSPRYKIIEKKQPVAFWCNPISGHNTLYWYLQNLGQGPELLIRYENEEAVDDSQLPKDRFSAERLKGVDSTLKIQPAELGDSAVYLCASSEGVSGANVLTFGAGSRLTVL.

This clone has only a few counts. J is TRBJ2-1 and V is TRBV9; the D is unclear. The germline V and J ends were trimmed by 3 bases and 9 bases, with 22 bases remaining between them. Germline V gene lookup returns CDR1 SGDLS and CDR2 YYNGEE. CDR3 length: 16 residues. CDR3 bases: TGTGCCAGCAGCGGACCCGAGGACGCCGGAGCCAGTGAGCAGTTCTTC. Translating gives CASSGPEDAGASEQFF.

The chain is built from TRBV6-5 and TRBJ2-1, with D tentatively TRBD2 (5 bases). The CDR3 runs to 15 residues. The germline CDR1 and CDR2 sequences are MNHEY and SVGAGI. The V end lost 4 bases, the J end lost 0 bases, and 10 bases lay between the germline ends. In DNA, the CDR3 is TGTGCCAGCAGTTCGAAGCGGAGCTCCTACAATGAGCAGTTCTTC. Translating gives CASSSKRSSYNEQFF.

This clone has only one observation. The junction and the germline gene differ at one end; a read error may be behind it. The chain is built from TRBV7-7 and TRBJ2-3; tentatively, D is TRBD2 (5 bases). CDR3 length equals 14 residues. Germline V lookup: CDR1 SSHAT, CDR2 FNYEAQ (reference sequence). CDR3 sequence: CASSLAGAGDTQYF. CDR3 DNA sequence: TGTGCTAGCAGCTTAGCAGGTGCGGGAGATACGCAGTATTTT.

CDR3 nucleotide sequence: TGCGCCAGCAGCCAAGGACAGGGGGGGGAGACCCAGTACTTC. It codes for CASSQGQGGETQYF. The J gene is TRBJ2-5, the V gene TRBV4-1; TRBD1 aligns across 9 bases. V shed 1 base and J 5 bases; nucleotides not matched to a gene: 2. Germline CDR1 reads MGHRA; CDR2 reads YSYEKL. There are 14 residues in the CDR3.

The chain combines TRBV6-2 or TRBV6-3 with TRBJ1-5; D remains unclear. Per germline, CDR1 MNHEY and CDR2 SVGEGT. V was shortened by 0 bases and J by 0 bases, with 12 bases between the two germline ends. The CDR3 covers 17 residues. CDR3 DNA: TGTGCCAGCAGTTACTCCACGATTGGCCCTAGCAATCAGCCCCAGCATTTT. It codes for CASSYSTIGPSNQPQHF.

The sample holds one count of this clone. The V gene is TRBV14, the J gene TRBJ2-2, with TRBD2 matching over 9 bases. Germline CDR1 SGHDN, CDR2 FVKESK. The CDR3 length is 18 residues. V was pared by 1 base and J by 5 bases, with 11 bases of the junction left unmatched. DNA of the CDR3: TGTGCCAGCAGCCAAGTTGGTAGCGGGAGATCGGGGACCGGGGAGCTGTTTTTT. Translated: CASSQVGSGRSGTGELFF.

V gene TRBV18 combines with J gene TRBJ2-1, with 7 nucleotides matching TRBD2. Germline V gene sequence: CDR1 KGHSH, CDR2 LQKENI. J gave up 7 bases and V 0 bases, and 3 bases lay outside the gene matches. The CDR3 is 14 amino acids. DNA of the CDR3: TGTGCCAGCTCACCACCCCTAGCGGTTAATGAGCAGTTCTTC. It translates to CASSPPLAVNEQFF. The full variable domain, completed using reference TRBV18 and TRBJ2-1, is NAGVMQNPRHLVRRRGQEARLRCSPMKGHSHVYWYRQLPEEGLKFMVYLQKENIIDESGMPKERFSAEFPKEGPSILRIQQVVRGDSAAYFCASSPPLAVNEQFFGPGTRLTVL.

This chain connects TRBV16 to TRBJ1-2; TRBD1 matches at 7 bases. Unmatched junction bases numbered 6, after V lost 4 bases and J lost 4 bases. The CDR3 is made up of 14 amino acids. Germline V gives CDR1 KGHSY, CDR2 FQNENV. This CDR3 reads CASSRVTGTYGYTF. CDR3 sequence (DNA): TGTGCCAGCAGCCGGGTGACAGGGACCTATGGCTACACCTTC.

The rearrangement links TRBV19 to TRBJ1-5; D remains unclear. Germline-derived CDR1 and CDR2 are LNHDA and SQIVND (reference sequence). CDR3 length equals 14 residues. The V gene lost 3 bases and the J gene lost 5 bases, with 11 bases spanning the gap. The CDR3 nucleotides read TGTGCCAGTAGTATTGCTTTTGGGGATCAGCCCCAGCATTTT. This sequence encodes CASSIAFGDQPQHF. Using reference TRBV19 and TRBJ1-5 for the parts outside the CDR3, the full variable domain is DGGITQSPKYLFRKEGQNVTLSCEQNLNHDAMYWYRQDPGQGLRLIYYSQIVNDFQKGDIAEGYSVSREKKESFPLTVTSAQKNPTAFYLCASSIAFGDQPQHFGDGTRLSIL.

The chain links TRBV5-1 to TRBJ1-1, with no clear D. The CDR3 sequence is 11 residues long. Germline V gene lookup returns CDR1 SGHRS and CDR2 YFSETQ. V was clipped by 6 bases and J by 1 base, with 4 bases between them. The CDR3 DNA follows: TGCGCCAGCACAGGGAACACTGAAGCTTTCTTT. This codes for CASTGNTEAFF. Looking up the rest from reference TRBV5-1 and TRBJ1-1 gives the full variable domain: KAGVTQTPRYLIKTRGQQVTLSCSPISGHRSVSWYQQTPGQGLQFLFEYFSETQRNKGNFPGRFSGRQFSNSRSEMNVSTLELGDSALYLCASTGNTEAFFGQGTRLTVV.

The chain couples TRBV4-3 to TRBJ2-5, with 8 bases that match TRBD2. Per germline, CDR1 LGHNA and CDR2 YSLEER. CDR3 length equals 18 residues. Unmatched junction bases numbered 13, after V lost 0 bases and J lost 4 bases. The DNA of the CDR3 is TGCGCCAGCAGCCAAGACCGAGCCAAGCGGGAGAGGGGAGAGACCCAGTACTTC. Translating gives CASSQDRAKRERGETQYF.

This chain connects TRBV4-3 to TRBJ1-1, with D uncertain. The germline CDR1 and CDR2 sequences are LGHNA and YSLEER. The CDR3 extends over 15 amino acids. Trimming shortened V by 1 base and J by 0 bases, and 9 bases separated the two germline ends. CDR3 amino acids: CASSQGLQLNTEAFF. DNA of the CDR3: TGCGCCAGCAGCCAAGGTTTACAGCTGAACACTGAAGCTTTCTTT.

The chain combines TRBV4-3 with TRBJ2-1, with TRBD2 identical over 11 bases. V was pared by 0 bases and J by 14 bases, with 9 bases of the junction left unmatched. Germline lookup yields CDR1 LGHNA and CDR2 YSLEER. The CDR3 has 15 residues. For the CDR3, the DNA is TGCGCCAGCAGCCAAGATAAAACTAGCGGGAGTGCAGAGTTCTTC. Its protein product is CASSQDKTSGSAEFF.